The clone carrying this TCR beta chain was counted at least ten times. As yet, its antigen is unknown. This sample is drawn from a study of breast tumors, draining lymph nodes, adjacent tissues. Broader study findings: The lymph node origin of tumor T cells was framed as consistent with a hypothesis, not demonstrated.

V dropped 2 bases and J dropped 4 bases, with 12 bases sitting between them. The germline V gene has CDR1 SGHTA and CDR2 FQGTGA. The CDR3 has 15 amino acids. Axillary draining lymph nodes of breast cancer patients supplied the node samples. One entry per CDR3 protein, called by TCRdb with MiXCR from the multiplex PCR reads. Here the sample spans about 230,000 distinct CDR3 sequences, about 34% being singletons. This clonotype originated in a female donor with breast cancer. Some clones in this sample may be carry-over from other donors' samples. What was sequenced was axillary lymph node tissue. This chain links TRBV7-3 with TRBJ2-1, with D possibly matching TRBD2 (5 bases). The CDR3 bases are TGTGCCAGCAGCTTATTACTAGGATCTTACAATGAGCAGTTCTTC. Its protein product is CASSLLLGSYNEQFF.